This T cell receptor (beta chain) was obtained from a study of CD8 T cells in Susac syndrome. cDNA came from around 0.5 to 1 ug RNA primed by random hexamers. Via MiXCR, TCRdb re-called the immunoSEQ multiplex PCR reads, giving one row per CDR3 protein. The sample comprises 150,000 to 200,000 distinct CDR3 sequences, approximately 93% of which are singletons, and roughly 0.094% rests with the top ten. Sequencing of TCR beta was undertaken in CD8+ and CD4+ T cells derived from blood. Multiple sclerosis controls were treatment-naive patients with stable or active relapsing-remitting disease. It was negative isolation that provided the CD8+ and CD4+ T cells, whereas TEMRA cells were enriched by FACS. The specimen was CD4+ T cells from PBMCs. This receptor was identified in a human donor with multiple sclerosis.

CDR3 coding DNA: TGTGCCAGCTCGATATCCGGGACAGGGGGGAATGAGCAGTTCTTC. Protein: CASSISGTGGNEQFF. V usage is TRBV12-3 or TRBV12-4 and J usage is TRBJ2-1, with 11 bases lining up with TRBD1. The CDR3 extends over 15 amino acids. Trimming took 8 bases from V and 7 from J; bases not matched to a gene: 10.